This T cell receptor beta chain was sequenced in a study of regulatory T cells in long-lasting Graves disease. General observations from the study: What was studied was peripheral blood only, and not thyroid tissue. Favoring TRBV28, TRBJ1-2 and TRBJ2-5 was a feature seen in persistent disease.

A remark on this clonotype: Its specificity is unknown.

Germline V CDR1 and CDR2: MNHNS, SASEGT. Between the trimmed V and J ends, which lost 7 bases and 0 bases, there was a span of 22 bases. The CDR3 totals 17 residues. Time point given: persistent/refractory GD, antithyroid drugs over 5 years with positive TRAb. Isolated PBMC RNA provided the starting material for the TCR library. All patients originated from an endocrinology department located in Xi'an, China. Through Arm-PCR of CDR3 regions and iRepertoire HTBI primers, TCR beta libraries were built. Original data processing: The study identified 55 to 80 TRBV and about 14 TRBJ segments across samples. TCRdb analysed the multiplex PCR reads with MiXCR anew, one entry per CDR3 protein. The V and J calls here are based on TCRdb, not the publication. The sample lists about 470,000 distinct CDR3 sequences; more than 20% were seen once.

This sequence originates from a female donor with Graves disease. This sequence joins TRBV6-1 and TRBJ2-7; TRBD2 might be the D (6 bases). This sample comprised peripheral blood mononuclear cells (PBMCs), obtained when the disease was refractory, from a patient treated with antithyroid drugs. CDR3 bases: TGTGCCAGCACGGCGGGACCTTATTCAGTCGCCTCCTACGAGCAGTACTTC. The encoded protein is CASTAGPYSVASYEQYF.